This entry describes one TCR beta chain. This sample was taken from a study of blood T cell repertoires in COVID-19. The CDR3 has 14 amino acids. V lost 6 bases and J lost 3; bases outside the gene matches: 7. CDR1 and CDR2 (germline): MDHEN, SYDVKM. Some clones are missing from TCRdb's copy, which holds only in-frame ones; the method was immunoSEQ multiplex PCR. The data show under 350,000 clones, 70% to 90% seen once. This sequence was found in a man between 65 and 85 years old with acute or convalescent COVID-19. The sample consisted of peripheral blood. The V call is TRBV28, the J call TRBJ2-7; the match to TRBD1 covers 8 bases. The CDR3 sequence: CASRINGQGYEQYF. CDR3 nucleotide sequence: TGTGCCAGCAGGATAAATGGACAGGGCTACGAGCAGTACTTC.